A selection of T cell receptor beta chains follows, all from one sample in a study of blood T cell repertoires in COVID-19. The data were produced by immunoSEQ multiplex PCR, yet TCRdb's version contains in-frame clones alone and is incomplete. This sample has about 52,000 clones, with over 65% found just once. The sample taken for sequencing was peripheral blood. The source of these receptors is a man at least 80 years old with COVID-19, enrolled during active disease. Both conserved end residues are part of each CDR3. D genes are given only for firm matches. Part of the rows lack a size; the others show once, few, many or a class for expanded clones.

TRBJ1-5,TRBD1,TRBV27,once,TGTGCCAGCAGGACAGGGATCAGCAATCAGCCCCAGCATTTT,CASRTGISNQPQHF
TRBJ1-2,NA,TRBV28,once,TGTGCCAGCAGTTTCCCTCGGGGGGGGGAATTCTATGGCTACACCTTC,CASSFPRGGEFYGYTF
TRBJ2-2,TRBD2,TRBV3-1/TRBV3-2,NA,TGTGCCAGCAGCGAGGGACTACCAAACACCGGGGAGCTGTTTTTT,CASSEGLPNTGELFF
TRBJ1-1,NA,TRBV7-2,NA,TGTGCCAGCAGCCTCAGGTGGCTCGCTGAAGCTTTCTTT,CASSLRWLAEAFF
TRBJ1-6,TRBD1,TRBV5-1,NA,TGCGCCAGCAGCTACGGGACAGCGGAGTATAATTCACCCCTCCACTTT,CASSYGTAEYNSPLHF
TRBJ2-6,TRBD1,TRBV28,NA,TGTGCCAGCAGGACAGGGTCCTCTGGGGCCAACGTCCTGACTTTC,CASRTGSSGANVLTF
TRBJ1-1,NA,TRBV5-6,NA,TGTGCCAGCAGCTGGAAAAGAATAGGGGCCACTGAAGCTTTCTTT,CASSWKRIGATEAFF
TRBJ1-1,TRBD1,TRBV10-3,NA,TGTGCCATCAGTGAGACCCTACTACAGGGGGCGGGCACTGAAGCTTTCTTT,CAISETLLQGAGTEAFF
TRBJ1-2,NA,TRBV5-6,NA,TGTGCCAGCAGATGGGGGGGAAACTATGGCTACACCTTC,CASRWGGNYGYTF
TRBJ2-3,TRBD2,TRBV7-2,NA,TGTGCCAGCAGCTTAGGACTAGCGGCAGATACGCAGTATTTT,CASSLGLAADTQYF
TRBJ2-2,NA,TRBV28,NA,TGTGCCAGCAGCGGGACTGGCCCGGGGGACCCCGGGGAGCTGTTTTTT,CASSGTGPGDPGELFF
TRBJ1-1,NA,TRBV7-2,NA,TGTGCCAGCAGCTTAGATCCACGGTTTGCTGAAGCTTTCTTT,CASSLDPRFAEAFF
TRBJ1-2,NA,TRBV15,NA,TGTGCCACCAGCAGAGAAAAGGGGATCTATGGCTACACCTTC,CATSREKGIYGYTF
TRBJ1-2,NA,TRBV7-6,NA,TGTGCCAGCAGCTTAGCGGTAGGGAGAACTAACTATGGCTACACCTTC,CASSLAVGRTNYGYTF
TRBJ1-4,TRBD1,TRBV5-8,NA,TGTGCCAGCAGGTATCAGGGGGCGCCTAGAAAACTGTTTTTT,CASRYQGAPRKLFF
TRBJ1-1,NA,TRBV5-1,NA,TGCGCCAGCAGCTTGGTGGGGGCACAAGCTTTCTTT,CASSLVGAQAFF
TRBJ1-2,NA,TRBV19,NA,TGTGCCAGTAGTATAGTTCCCTACGGGATTTCACGGTCAGGATATGGCTACACCTTC,CASSIVPYGISRSGYGYTF
TRBJ2-5,TRBD1,TRBV5-8,NA,TGTGCCAGCAGCCTAGATCAAAGGGGGCTTGAGGAGACCCAGTACTTC,CASSLDQRGLEETQYF
TRBJ1-1,NA,TRBV7-6,NA,TGTGCCAGTCAGGGTGGCTTTGGGAACACTGAAGCTTTCTTT,CASQGGFGNTEAFF
TRBJ1-2,TRBD1,TRBV19,NA,TGTGCCAGTAGTACCGACAGGGGACAAGACTATGGCTACACCTTC,CASSTDRGQDYGYTF
TRBJ2-2,NA,TRBV19,once,TGTGCCACTAGGGACACCTCGAACACCGGGGAGCTGTTTTTT,CATRDTSNTGELFF
TRBJ1-1,NA,TRBV6-5,NA,TGTGCCAGCAGTTACAGAGGGGGCACTGAAGCTTTCTTT,CASSYRGGTEAFF
TRBJ2-1,TRBD2,TRBV4-3,NA,TGCGCCAGCAGCCAAGTCCTAGCGGGAGGGGATGGGGATGAGCAGTTCTTC,CASSQVLAGGDGDEQFF
TRBJ1-5,NA,TRBV28,few,TGTGCCAGCAGGGAGGTGGGGAGGGGCAATCAGCCCCAGCATTTT,CASREVGRGNQPQHF
TRBJ1-4,NA,TRBV6-4,NA,TGTGCCAGCAGTGCCCCCAGGGTTAATGAAAAACTGTTTTTT,CASSAPRVNEKLFF
TRBJ2-2,NA,TRBV18,NA,TGTGCCAGCTCAATCTCGGGGAGTCGGAACACCGGGGAGCTGTTTTTT,CASSISGSRNTGELFF
TRBJ1-3,NA,TRBV19,NA,TGTGCCAGTAGTATAGGACGGGGGGCCAGAGCTTCTGGAAACACCATATATTTT,CASSIGRGARASGNTIYF
TRBJ2-2,TRBD1,TRBV18,NA,TGTGCCAGCTCACCACCGGGACAGGGGATCACCGGGGAGCTGTTTTTT,CASSPPGQGITGELFF
TRBJ2-5,NA,TRBV5-1,NA,TGCGCCAGCAGCTTGGCCGGAGGGGGCGGTGAGACCCAGTACTTC,CASSLAGGGGETQYF
TRBJ1-1,NA,TRBV5-8,NA,TGTGCCAGCAGTTCCGGGACATGGGGCACTGAAGCTTTCTTT,CASSSGTWGTEAFF
TRBJ2-1,TRBD2,TRBV5-4,NA,TGTGCCAGCAGCTTGGGAATAGCGGGAGACATATACAATGAGCAGTTCTTC,CASSLGIAGDIYNEQFF
TRBJ1-2,NA,TRBV28,NA,TGTGCCAGCAGTCCCTCTCAGGAAATGAACTATGGCTACACCTTC,CASSPSQEMNYGYTF
TRBJ1-1,NA,TRBV7-9,NA,TGTGCCAGCACCATACAGGAGAACACTGAAGCTTTCTTT,CASTIQENTEAFF
TRBJ2-2,TRBD2,TRBV19,NA,TGTGCCAGTAGGACTAGCGGGAGGTTGAGCACCGGGGAGCTGTTTTTT,CASRTSGRLSTGELFF
TRBJ2-2,TRBD2,TRBV24-1,NA,TGTGCCACCAAGCGGGAGATCACCGGGGAGCTGTTTTTT,CATKREITGELFF
TRBJ1-1,TRBD1,TRBV5-1,NA,TGCGCCAGCAGCTGGGGGGACAGAGAGTACACTGAAGCTTTCTTT,CASSWGDREYTEAFF
TRBJ1-1,NA,TRBV5-1,NA,TGCGCCAGCAGCTTGGTCGGGGGAGGGACTGAAGCTTTCTTT,CASSLVGGGTEAFF
TRBJ2-2,NA,TRBV2,NA,TGTGCCAGCAGTGATGAGTCAAGCACCGGGGAGCTGTTTTTT,CASSDESSTGELFF
TRBJ2-3,TRBD1,TRBV10-3,NA,TGTGCCATCACCAGACAGGGGTTCCCCACAGATACGCAGTATTTT,CAITRQGFPTDTQYF
TRBJ2-6,NA,TRBV2,NA,TGTGCCAGCCGCTACTCGAGCTCTGGGGCCAACGTCCTGACTTTC,CASRYSSSGANVLTF
TRBJ1-2,TRBD1,TRBV27,NA,TGTGCCAGCAGTCCCTATACAGGGGGTGGCTACACCTTC,CASSPYTGGGYTF
TRBJ2-3,TRBD2,TRBV7-2,NA,TGTGCCAGCAGCTGGCGTAGCGGGGGGGCAGATACGCAGTATTTT,CASSWRSGGADTQYF
TRBJ2-1,TRBD2,TRBV24-1,NA,TGTGCCACCAGTGATTTAAGGGGGCTAGCGGGGTCCTACAATGAGCAGTTCTTC,CATSDLRGLAGSYNEQFF
TRBJ2-3,TRBD2,TRBV10-1,NA,TGCGCCAGCAGTGAGGTCCTAGCGGGAGGGGCCCTGGGCACAGATACGCAGTATTTT,CASSEVLAGGALGTDTQYF
TRBJ2-2,TRBD2,TRBV14,NA,TGTGCCAGCAGCTCACGACTAGCGGGAGGAGGCGGGGAGCTGTTTTTT,CASSSRLAGGGGELFF
TRBJ2-1,NA,TRBV5-1,NA,TGCGCCAGCAGCCCCTCCCCTAGCAATGAGCAGTTCTTC,CASSPSPSNEQFF
TRBJ1-2,NA,TRBV28,few,TGTGCCAGCAGTTTCGTTTTCAGCAGGGATGGCTACACCTTC,CASSFVFSRDGYTF
TRBJ2-1,TRBD1,TRBV7-2,NA,TGTGCCAGCAGCCCCGAAGGGTCGGGACAGGGGTTGGCTGAGCAGTTCTTC,CASSPEGSGQGLAEQFF
TRBJ1-5,TRBD1,TRBV6-1,NA,TGTGCCAGCAGTTCCGGGACAGGGAGCAATCAGCCCCAGCATTTT,CASSSGTGSNQPQHF
TRBJ2-5,TRBD1,TRBV4-3,NA,TGCGCCAGCAGCCAAAAAACGGGACAGGGCCAAGAGACCCAGTACTTC,CASSQKTGQGQETQYF
TRBJ2-5,NA,TRBV29-1,NA,TGCAGCGTTGAAGTTGGTGGCGGCGTTTCCCAGTACTTC,CSVEVGGGVSQYF
TRBJ2-2,TRBD2,TRBV19,NA,TGTGCCAGTGCTAACGGCGGGAGGAACACCGGGGAGCTGTTTTTT,CASANGGRNTGELFF
TRBJ1-1,NA,TRBV3-1/TRBV3-2,NA,TGTGCCAGCAGCGACCGGTGGGGGGGCACTGAAGCTTTCTTT,CASSDRWGGTEAFF
TRBJ1-5,NA,TRBV19,NA,TGTGCCAGTAGTCCCCAGGACAGAGGGGTCGGTCAGCCCCAGCATTTT,CASSPQDRGVGQPQHF
TRBJ2-4,NA,TRBV15,NA,TGTGCCACCAGCAGTAACTTTGTAGGTGGAAGGGGCAACATTCAGTACTTC,CATSSNFVGGRGNIQYF
TRBJ1-1,NA,TRBV19,once,TGTGCCAGTAGTAAGGAGGGACTGGGGAGGAGCACCTTGAACACTGAAGCTTTCTTT,CASSKEGLGRSTLNTEAFF